The sequence of this TCR beta chain was determined in a study of T cell responses to AZD1222 COVID-19 vaccine. Of note for this clone: What it binds is not known.

With 7 bases removed from V and 2 bases from J, the gap between germline ends came to 11 bases. This CDR3 has 13 amino acids. Germline V gene lookup returns CDR1 SGHAT and CDR2 FQNNGV. Study findings and constraints: After the peak T cell response, and only then, were repertoires sampled.

Using immunoSEQ multiplex PCR, the repertoire was profiled, and TCRdb retains in-frame clones only, with some absent. The repertoire holds roughly 150,000 clones, with approximately 89% as singletons. The sequence was obtained from an adult who received the AZD1222 COVID-19 vaccine. Specimen: peripheral blood, collected 28 days after the second AZD1222 dose. The chain combines TRBV11-2 with TRBJ2-5; D might be TRBD2 (6 bases). DNA for the CDR3: TGTGCCAGCAACAAGGCGGGACAAGAGACCCAGTACTTC. Its translation: CASNKAGQETQYF.